The rows below give T cell receptor beta chains drawn from one sample of a study of technical replicates of blood from four donors. Here immunoSEQ multiplex PCR was the method, and the copy in TCRdb shows in-frame clones only, minus some. Of around 68,000 clones listed, roughly 91% were seen once; the top ten hold approximately 0.34%. Material for sequencing was T cells isolated from PBMCs. These receptor sequences come from a human donor in good health. Some clones in this sample may be carry-over from other donors' samples. Each CDR3 is given without its conserved first and last residue. Each record gives: V gene, D gene, CDR3 protein. D genes are given only for firm matches.

TRBV25-1	TRBD1	ASNSGQLREKLF
TRBV19	.	ASSIGRDSGELF
TRBV21-1	.	ASSSKTEDTEAF
TRBV10-3	TRBD2	AISPGLANNEQF
TRBV5-1	.	ASSFSGTEAF
TRBV2	.	ASRARDRQETQY
TRBV30	.	AWVTEGVPNTLYNEQF
TRBV29-1	TRBD1	SVELLGQGQNYGYT
TRBV6-1	.	ASSEIGQGYEQY
TRBV7-3	.	ASSLSQGNNSPLH
TRBV5-4	.	ASSPNTYEQY
TRBV13	.	ASRSSMSGMGIQY
TRBV6-5	.	ASQGGAFYNSPLH
TRBV5-6	.	ASSSPLANGKQETQY
TRBV4-1	.	ASSLSQVWNTEAF
TRBV13	TRBD2	ASSSLFSGSVPYEQY
TRBV5-1	TRBD1	ASSLAQGDASGYT
TRBV6-5	TRBD2	ASSLADPHEQY
TRBV6-6	.	ASRQGFPPYEQY
TRBV21-1	.	ASSKTEGRDEAF
TRBV7-8	.	ASSLAGTPNYEQY
TRBV7-9	.	ASSLSRGTEAF
TRBV7-9	.	ASSFLYEQY
TRBV30	.	AWSVLPETQY
TRBV5-1	TRBD1	ASSLAGGRGLSDEQY
TRBV5-1	.	ASSLENRENTEAF
TRBV9	TRBD2	ASSITSGGDEQY
TRBV18	.	ASSPPTGLYGYT
TRBV28	.	ASGGADEQY
TRBV9	TRBD1	ASSGRTGANTEAF
TRBV29-1	TRBD2	SVAPGLAVYEQY
TRBV6-1	.	ATENDRSRTDTQY
TRBV7-2	.	ASSSRRQPNEKLF
TRBV30	.	AWSASGQRAF
TRBV7-6	.	ASSRGVGNTIY
TRBV11-3	.	ASSPGLSRTSSGANVLT
TRBV12-5	TRBD1	ASGLTRTGGKNTEAF
TRBV5-1	.	ASSWPTGPREKLF
TRBV19	.	ASSMGSLSQPQH
TRBV9	.	ASSDETPNPPGYT
TRBV10-2	TRBD1	ASAGQISGNTIY
TRBV25-1	.	ASSVTLTNEKLF
TRBV28	.	ASSLFGGTGTEAF
TRBV9	.	ASSASIASRETQY
TRBV2	TRBD1	ASSDPTGTGGKGYT
TRBV5-1	.	ASTPGQTNSPLH
TRBV7-2	TRBD1	ASPQPGAQGARTDTQY
TRBV28	TRBD1	ASSKRGGRRGYSIDYT
TRBV28	TRBD1	ASSLIKLGQGRGYNEQF
TRBV19	TRBD1	ASRGQGAGGANVLT
TRBV19	.	ASSIHDSTGYT
TRBV4-2	TRBD2	ASSQDTAGVYEQY
TRBV4-1	TRBD2	ASSQRTSGTDTQY
TRBV5-6	.	ASSLQPGGTEAF
TRBV15	TRBD1	ATSRELHRGRVSYGYT
TRBV13	TRBD2	ASSFPGTSSSYEQY
TRBV19	.	ASLGTGLFGTEAF